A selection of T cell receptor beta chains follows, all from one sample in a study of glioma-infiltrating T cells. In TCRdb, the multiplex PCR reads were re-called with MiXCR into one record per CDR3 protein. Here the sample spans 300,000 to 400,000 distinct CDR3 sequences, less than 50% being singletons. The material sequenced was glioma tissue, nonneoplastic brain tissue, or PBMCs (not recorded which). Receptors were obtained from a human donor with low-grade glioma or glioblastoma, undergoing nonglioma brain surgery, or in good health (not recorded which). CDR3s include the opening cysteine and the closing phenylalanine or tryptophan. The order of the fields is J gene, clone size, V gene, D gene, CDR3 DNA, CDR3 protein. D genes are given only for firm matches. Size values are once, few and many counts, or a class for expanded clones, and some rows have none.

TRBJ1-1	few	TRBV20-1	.	TGCAGTGCTACAGAAGAAGCTTTCTTT	CSATEEAFF
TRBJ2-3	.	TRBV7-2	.	TGTGCCAGCAGCAACGGACTGGGCGCAGATACGCAGTATTTT	CASSNGLGADTQYF
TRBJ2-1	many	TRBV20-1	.	TGCAGTGCTAGAGATGGGGGGCTCAAATACAATGAGCAGTTCTTC	CSARDGGLKYNEQFF
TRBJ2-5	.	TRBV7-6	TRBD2	TGTGCCAGCAGCTTAGCGACTAGCGGGGCTGCCCAGTACTTC	CASSLATSGAAQYF
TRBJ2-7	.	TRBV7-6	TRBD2	TGTGCCAGCAGCCCGACCGGGACTAGCGACTACGAGCAGTACTTC	CASSPTGTSDYEQYF
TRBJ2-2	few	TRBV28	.	TGTGCCAGCAGTGGATACTCGGGACTCGACACCGGGGAGCTGTTTTTT	CASSGYSGLDTGELFF
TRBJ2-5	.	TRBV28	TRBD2	TGTGCCAGCAGCCTCCCTAGCGGGAATGGCGAGACCCAGTACTTC	CASSLPSGNGETQYF
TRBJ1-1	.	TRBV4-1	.	TGCGCCAGCAGCCAAGATCAGCTATACACTGAAGCTTTCTTT	CASSQDQLYTEAFF
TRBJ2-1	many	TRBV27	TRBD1	TGTGCCAGCACAAAGGGGACAGGGGGCAACAATGAGCAGTTCTTC	CASTKGTGGNNEQFF
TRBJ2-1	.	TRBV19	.	TGTGCCAGTAGTATACATGGATACTCCTACAATGAGCAGTTCTTC	CASSIHGYSYNEQFF
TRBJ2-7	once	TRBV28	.	TGTGCCAGCAGGGGGGAGGGGGTACCCTACGAGCAGTACTTC	CASRGEGVPYEQYF
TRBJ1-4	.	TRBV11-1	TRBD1	TGTGCCAGCAGCGCCGGGACAGGGGAGGAAAAACTGTTTTTT	CASSAGTGEEKLFF
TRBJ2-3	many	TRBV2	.	TGTGCCAGCAGTGATCGGACAGATACGCAGTATTTT	CASSDRTDTQYF
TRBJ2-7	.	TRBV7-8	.	TGTGCCAGCAGCACACACAGCTCCTACGAGCAGTACTTC	CASSTHSSYEQYF
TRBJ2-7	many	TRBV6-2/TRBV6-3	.	TGTGCCAGCATTCGCCCAGGCTTAACCTACGAGCAGTACTTC	CASIRPGLTYEQYF
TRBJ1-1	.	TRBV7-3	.	TGTGCCAGCATGTCCTTCCGGGACATGCCGGATGCAACTGAAGCTTTCTTT	CASMSFRDMPDATEAFF
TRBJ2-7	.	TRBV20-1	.	TGCAGTGCACCTGACAGGCCTCAGGGGTACGAGCAGTACTTC	CSAPDRPQGYEQYF
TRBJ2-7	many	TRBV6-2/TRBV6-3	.	TGTGCCAGCAGTTGGGACGGTTACGAGCAGTACTTC	CASSWDGYEQYF
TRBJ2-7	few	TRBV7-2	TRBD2	TGTGCCAGCAGCTCCCAGCGGGAACTGGGCGAGCAGTACTTC	CASSSQRELGEQYF
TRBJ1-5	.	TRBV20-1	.	TGCAGTGCTAGAGGAACTCAGGGGAAGTATAGCAATCAGCCCCAGCATTTT	CSARGTQGKYSNQPQHF
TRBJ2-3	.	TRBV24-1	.	TGTGCCACCAGTGATGGGCTTACCCACACAGATACGCAGTATTTT	CATSDGLTHTDTQYF
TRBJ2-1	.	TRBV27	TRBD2	TGTGCCAGTGGGGACGGGACTAGCGGACGGAATGAGCAGTTCTTC	CASGDGTSGRNEQFF
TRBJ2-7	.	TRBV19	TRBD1	TGTGCCAGTAGTTTCGACGGGACAGGGATATACGAGCAGTACTTC	CASSFDGTGIYEQYF
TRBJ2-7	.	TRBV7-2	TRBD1	TGCGCCAGCAGCCAAGATTACAGGGGATACGAGCAGTACTTC	CASSQDYRGYEQYF
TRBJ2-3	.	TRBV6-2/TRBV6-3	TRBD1	TGTGCCTTCGGACAGGGGCCGGAGGATACGCCGTATTTT	CAFGQGPEDTPYF
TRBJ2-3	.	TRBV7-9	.	TGTGCCAGCAGCCGGGGAGACACAGATACGCAGTATTTT	CASSRGDTDTQYF
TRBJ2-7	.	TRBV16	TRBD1	TGTGCCAGCAGCCAATTGTGGGACAGTTCCTACGAGCAGTACTTC	CASSQLWDSSYEQYF
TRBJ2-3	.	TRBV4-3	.	TGCGCCAGCAGCCAAGCGTCAGGGACTAGCACAGATACGCAGTATTTT	CASSQASGTSTDTQYF
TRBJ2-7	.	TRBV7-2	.	TGTGCCAGCAGCCGGGACTCCCGCTCCCGCGAGCAGTACTTC	CASSRDSRSREQYF
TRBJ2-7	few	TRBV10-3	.	TGTGCCATCAGAGCGCGGGATCAGGGAAAGCAAGAGCAGTACTTC	CAIRARDQGKQEQYF
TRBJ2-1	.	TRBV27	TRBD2	TGTGCCAGCAGTTCCCCGGGACTAGATGCAATTGGGGTTTACAATGAGCAGTTCTTC	CASSSPGLDAIGVYNEQFF
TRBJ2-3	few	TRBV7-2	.	TGTGCCAGCAGCCAAAGACTTTACACAGATACGCAGTATTTT	CASSQRLYTDTQYF
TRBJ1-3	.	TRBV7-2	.	TGTGCCAGCAGCTTAGTAGCGGGGCTCGGGAACACCATATATTTT	CASSLVAGLGNTIYF
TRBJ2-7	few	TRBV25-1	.	TGTGCCAGCAGTCCCGCCTACCGGGACTCCCTCTCCTACGAGCAGTACTTC	CASSPAYRDSLSYEQYF
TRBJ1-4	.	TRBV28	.	TGTGCCAGCAGTTTACTTAAAGTGTCTGCTAATGAAAAACTGGTTTTT	CASSLLKVSANEKLVF
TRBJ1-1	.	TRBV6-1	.	TGTGCCGGCAGCCCACACACAGGGTTTAGCACTGAAGCTTTCTTT	CAGSPHTGFSTEAFF
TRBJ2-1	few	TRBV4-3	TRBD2	TGCGCCAGCAGCCAAGTTGGCGGGAGGGAGTCCAATGAGCAGTTCTTC	CASSQVGGRESNEQFF
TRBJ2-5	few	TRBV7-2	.	TGTGCCAGCAGCTTAGCGGGGCCCCAAGAGACCCAGTACTTC	CASSLAGPQETQYF
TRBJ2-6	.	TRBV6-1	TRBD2	TGTGCCAGCAGTTATACTAGCGGGAGGGCCGGGGCCAACGTCCTGACTTTC	CASSYTSGRAGANVLTF
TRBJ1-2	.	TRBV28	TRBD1	TGTGCCAGCAGTTTCCGGGACAGGGGGGCCTATGGCTACACCTTC	CASSFRDRGAYGYTF
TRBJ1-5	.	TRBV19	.	TGTGCCAGTAAGACAGCGGGGTTTAGCAATCAGCCCCAGCATTTT	CASKTAGFSNQPQHF